The 19 T cell receptor beta chains given below trace back to one sample, sequenced in a study of PD-L1 blockade in urothelial cancer. The protocol was immunoSEQ multiplex PCR, while the TCRdb copy is restricted to in-frame clones and leaves out a portion. The sample lists about 81,000 clones, more than 90% seen once, with around a tenth in the top ten. The source material was PBMCs, sampled around atezolizumab (anti-PD-L1) treatment. These receptors all stem from a man in his sixties with urothelial cancer.

The CDR3 loop reads CASGPGQGNSPLHF. DNA of the CDR3: TGTGCCAGCGGCCCGGGACAGGGAAACTCACCCCTCCACTTT. V gene TRBV25-1 combines with J gene TRBJ1-6; 9 nucleotides line up with TRBD1. Germline V gives CDR1 MGHDK, CDR2 SYGVNS. V dropped 8 bases and J dropped 10; count of bases not matched to a gene: 9. The CDR3 length is 14 residues.

The chain links TRBV9 to TRBJ2-5; 12 nucleotides match TRBD1. The CDR3 is 17 amino acids. V shed 3 bases, J shed 3 bases, and the junction held 9 bases outside the gene matches. Germline assignment: CDR1 SGDLS and CDR2 YYNGEE. The CDR3 sequence is CASSAFGTGGAEETQYF. CDR3 DNA: TGTGCCAGCAGCGCGTTTGGGACAGGGGGCGCGGAAGAGACCCAGTACTTC.

The rearrangement links TRBV6-6 to TRBJ1-6; no firm D call. Trimming removed 8 bases from V and 0 bases from J, with 5 bases in between. CDR3 size: 13 residues. Germline CDR1 MNHNY, CDR2 SVGAGI (reference sequence). This chain's CDR3 is CASLSSYNSPLHF. The CDR3 DNA reads as TGTGCCAGCCTTAGCTCCTATAATTCACCCCTCCACTTT.

The CDR3 sequence is CASSPPGVRLKNIQYF. CDR3 DNA sequence: TGTGCCAGCAGCCCCCCGGGGGTGCGGCTCAAAAACATTCAGTACTTC. The chain joins TRBV11-2 to TRBJ2-4; weak D call: TRBD2 (6 bases). V lost 5 bases, J lost 3 bases, and 17 bases lay in between. Germline V lookup: CDR1 SGHAT, CDR2 FQNNGV. This CDR3 spans 16 amino acids.

This clone occurred once. The V call is TRBV18, the J call TRBJ1-2; tentative D call: TRBD1 (5 bases). Germline CDR1 is KGHSH and CDR2 is LQKENI. The germline V and J ends were trimmed by 0 bases and 8 bases, with 13 bases remaining between them. The CDR3 consists of 14 residues. In DNA, the CDR3 is TGTGCCAGCTCACCACCGGAGGGGAGTCTCGGCTACACCTTC. Protein: CASSPPEGSLGYTF.

The chain uses TRBV6-5 and TRBJ2-7; maybe TRBD1 (6 bases). This CDR3 region has 11 residues. Germline CDR1 MNHEY, CDR2 SVGAGI. Trimming stripped 7 bases from V and 4 bases from J, with 8 bases between. CDR3 in DNA: TGTGCCAGCAATACAGGGTACGAGCAGTACTTC. It yields the protein CASNTGYEQYF.

The V and J genes are TRBV2 and TRBJ1-2; 9 bases are shared with TRBD1. J lost 5 bases, V lost 4 bases, and 8 bases had no gene match. Germline loops: CDR1 SNHLY, CDR2 FYNNEI. This CDR3 has 15 residues. CDR3 sequence (DNA): TGTGCCAGCAGTGTCACCGGGACAGGGAGATATGGCTACACCTTC. Amino acid sequence: CASSVTGTGRYGYTF.

The chain joins TRBV7-9 to TRBJ2-4; 7 bases agree with TRBD2. J was trimmed by 8 bases and V by 4 bases; bases with no gene match: 14. This CDR3 comprises 16 residues. Germline V gene lookup returns CDR1 SEHNR and CDR2 FQNEAQ (reference sequence). For the CDR3, the DNA is TGTGCCAGCAGCTCCACATTAGAGGGGAGGGCTGACATTCAGTACTTC. Amino acids: CASSSTLEGRADIQYF.

CDR3 residues: CSAAGPQTQYF. In DNA, the CDR3 is TGCAGTGCTGCGGGACCACAGACCCAGTACTTC. The chain is built from TRBV20-1 and TRBJ2-5; D is possibly TRBD2 (6 bases). V was trimmed by 5 bases and J by 6 bases, leaving 10 bases between them. The CDR3 has 11 amino acids. Germline CDR1 DFQATT, CDR2 SNEGSKA (reference sequence).

The table lists this clone with a count of one. This chain connects TRBV21-1 to TRBJ1-3. TRBV21-1 is marked as a pseudogene. CDR3 length: 13 residues. CDR3 nucleotide sequence: TGTGCCAGCAGCCCGCGTAGAGGAAACACCATATATTTT. Residues: CASSPRRGNTIYF.

The CDR3 spells CASRQGMNNQPQHF. In DNA form, the CDR3 reads TGTGCCAGCAGACAGGGGATGAACAATCAGCCCCAGCATTTT. The V call is TRBV28, the J call TRBJ1-5; 7 positions agree with TRBD1. CDR3 size: 14 residues. Trimming at V came to 6 bases and at J to 3 bases, leaving 5 bases not matched to a gene. Germline V gene lookup returns CDR1 MDHEN and CDR2 SYDVKM.

This clone was counted a few times. The chain uses TRBV9 and TRBJ1-2; D might be TRBD1 (5 bases). This CDR3 has 16 amino acids. Trimming took off 4 bases at V and 5 bases at J, with 21 bases between the two ends. The germline gives CDR1 SGDLS, CDR2 YYNGEE. The CDR3 here is CASSPPGLQSAYGYTF. In DNA form, the CDR3 reads TGTGCCAGCAGCCCTCCGGGACTTCAGTCTGCTTATGGCTACACCTTC.

This chain uses TRBV10-3 with TRBJ2-3, with D tentatively TRBD1 (5 bases). In germline, CDR1 is ENHRY, CDR2 SYGVKD. The CDR3 is 15 amino acids. The V gene lost 2 bases and the J gene lost 1 base, with 10 bases spanning the gap. The CDR3 DNA follows: TGTGCCATCAGTGAGGAAGGCAGGGGCACAGATACGCAGTATTTT. It encodes CAISEEGRGTDTQYF.

V is TRBV7-7 and J is TRBJ2-1; D not resolved. The CDR3 contains 13 residues. V was shortened by 5 bases and J by 8 bases, with 13 bases between the two germline ends. CDR1 SSHAT and CDR2 FNYEAQ come from the germline V gene (reference sequence). The CDR3 sequence is CASSRTWSDEQFF. The CDR3 coding sequence is TGTGCCAGCAGCCGAACATGGAGTGATGAGCAGTTCTTC.

The DNA of the CDR3 is TGTGCCAGCTCACAAGGGGCCGACGGGGAGCTGTTTTTT. Its translation is CASSQGADGELFF. This chain joins TRBV18 and TRBJ2-2; D might be TRBD1 (5 bases). The germline V gene encodes CDR1 KGHSH and CDR2 LQKENI. The CDR3 extends over 13 amino acids. The V gene lost 4 bases and the J gene lost 7 bases, with 10 bases spanning the gap.

This sequence joins TRBV10-3 and TRBJ2-1; 9 bases line up with TRBD2. The CDR3 is 18 residues long. The germline gives CDR1 ENHRY, CDR2 SYGVKD. Losses at the gene ends were 1 base for V and 4 bases for J; bases not matched to a gene: 11. The CDR3 reads CAISEFLMTSGVYNEQFF. As DNA, the CDR3 is TGTGCCATCAGTGAGTTCCTCATGACTAGCGGAGTATACAATGAGCAGTTCTTC.

This sequence joins TRBV4-3 and TRBJ1-2; 7 bases are a match to TRBD1. This CDR3 has 17 amino acids. Germline V gene data show CDR1 as LGHNA and CDR2 as YSLEER. After removal of 3 bases from V and 4 bases from J, the junction contained 14 bases not matched to a gene. CDR3 in amino acids: CASSHIQGPSSSYGYTF. The CDR3 DNA reads as TGCGCCAGCAGCCATATACAGGGGCCCTCTTCCTCCTATGGCTACACCTTC.

J is TRBJ2-5 and V is TRBV7-8; 13 positions match TRBD2. Per germline, CDR1 SGHVS and CDR2 FQNEAQ. The CDR3 is 15 amino acids. After removal of 5 bases from V and 5 bases from J, the junction contained 5 bases not matched to a gene. The CDR3, as DNA: TGTGCCAGCAGCGCGGGACTAGCGGGGCGGGAGACCCAGTACTTC. This translates into CASSAGLAGRETQYF.

This sequence joins TRBV5-6 and TRBJ1-5; a possible D gene is TRBD1 (5 bases). Trimming removed 7 bases at V and 2 bases at J, with 16 bases between. This CDR3 has 15 residues. Germline V CDR1 and CDR2: SGHDT, YYEEEE. The CDR3 DNA reads TGTGCCAGCGGGGCTTGGACACTGGGCAATCAGCCCCAGCATTTT. This codes for CASGAWTLGNQPQHF.